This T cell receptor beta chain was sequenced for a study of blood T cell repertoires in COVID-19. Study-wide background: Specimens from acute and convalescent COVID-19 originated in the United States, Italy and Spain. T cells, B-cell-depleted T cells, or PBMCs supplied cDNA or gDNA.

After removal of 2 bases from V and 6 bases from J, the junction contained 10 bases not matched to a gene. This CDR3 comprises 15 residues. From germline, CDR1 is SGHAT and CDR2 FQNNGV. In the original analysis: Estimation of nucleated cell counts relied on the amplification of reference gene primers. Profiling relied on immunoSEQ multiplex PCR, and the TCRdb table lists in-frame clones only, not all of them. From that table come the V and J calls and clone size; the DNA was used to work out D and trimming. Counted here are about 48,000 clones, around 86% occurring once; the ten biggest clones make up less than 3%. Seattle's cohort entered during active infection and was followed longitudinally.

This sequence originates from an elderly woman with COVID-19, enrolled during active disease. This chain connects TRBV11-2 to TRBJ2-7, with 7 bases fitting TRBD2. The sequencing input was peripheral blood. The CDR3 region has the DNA TGTGCCAGCAGCTTACGTTTGCGGGAGTCTATCGAGCAGTACTTC. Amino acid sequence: CASSLRLRESIEQYF.